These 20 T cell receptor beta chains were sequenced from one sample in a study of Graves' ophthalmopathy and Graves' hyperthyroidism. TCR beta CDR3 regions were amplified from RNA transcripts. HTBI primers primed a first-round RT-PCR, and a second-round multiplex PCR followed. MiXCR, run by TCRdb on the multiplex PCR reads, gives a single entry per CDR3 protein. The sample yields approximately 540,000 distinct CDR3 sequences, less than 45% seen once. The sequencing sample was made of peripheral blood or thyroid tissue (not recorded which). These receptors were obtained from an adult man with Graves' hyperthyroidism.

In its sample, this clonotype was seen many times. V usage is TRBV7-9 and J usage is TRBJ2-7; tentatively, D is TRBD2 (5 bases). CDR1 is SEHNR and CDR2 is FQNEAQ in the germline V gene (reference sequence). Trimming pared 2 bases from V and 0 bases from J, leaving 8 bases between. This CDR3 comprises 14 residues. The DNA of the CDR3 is TGTGCCAGCAGCTTAATGGACTTCTCCTACGAGCAGTACTTC. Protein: CASSLMDFSYEQYF.

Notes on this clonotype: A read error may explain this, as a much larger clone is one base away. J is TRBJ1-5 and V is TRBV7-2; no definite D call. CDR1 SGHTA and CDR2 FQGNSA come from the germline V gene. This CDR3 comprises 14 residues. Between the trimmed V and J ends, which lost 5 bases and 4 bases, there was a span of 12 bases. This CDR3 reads CASSPRGPNQPQHF. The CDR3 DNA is TGTGCCAGCAGCCCACGCGGCCCAAATCAGCCCCAGCATTTT.

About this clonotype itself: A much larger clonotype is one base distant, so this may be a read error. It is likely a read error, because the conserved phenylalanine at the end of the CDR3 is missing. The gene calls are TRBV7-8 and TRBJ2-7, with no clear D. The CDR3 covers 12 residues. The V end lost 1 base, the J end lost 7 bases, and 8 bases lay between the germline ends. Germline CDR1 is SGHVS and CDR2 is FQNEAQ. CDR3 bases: TGTGCCAGCAGCTTAGATAGTAAGGAGCAGTACTCC. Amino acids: CASSLDSKEQYS.

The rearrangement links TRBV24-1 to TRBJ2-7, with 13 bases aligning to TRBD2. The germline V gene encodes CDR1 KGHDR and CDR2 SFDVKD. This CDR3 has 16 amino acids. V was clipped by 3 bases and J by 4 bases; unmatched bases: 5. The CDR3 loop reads CATSDVRLAGGYEQYF. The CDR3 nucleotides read TGTGCCACCAGTGATGTCCGACTAGCGGGAGGTTACGAGCAGTACTTC.

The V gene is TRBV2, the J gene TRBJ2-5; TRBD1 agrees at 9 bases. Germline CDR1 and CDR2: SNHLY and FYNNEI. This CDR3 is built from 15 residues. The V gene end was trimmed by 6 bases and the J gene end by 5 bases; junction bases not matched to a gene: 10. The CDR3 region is CASSRPGQGLETQYF. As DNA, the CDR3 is TGTGCCAGCAGCCGACCGGGACAGGGATTGGAGACCCAGTACTTC.

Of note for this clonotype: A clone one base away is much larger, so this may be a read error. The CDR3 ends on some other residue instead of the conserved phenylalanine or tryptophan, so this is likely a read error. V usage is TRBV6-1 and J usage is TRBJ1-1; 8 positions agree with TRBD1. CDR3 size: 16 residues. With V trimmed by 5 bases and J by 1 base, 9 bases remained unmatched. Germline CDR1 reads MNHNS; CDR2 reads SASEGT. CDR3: CASSYSLGQENTEAFL. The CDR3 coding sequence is TGTGCCAGCAGTTACTCGTTGGGACAGGAGAACACTGAAGCTTTCCTT.

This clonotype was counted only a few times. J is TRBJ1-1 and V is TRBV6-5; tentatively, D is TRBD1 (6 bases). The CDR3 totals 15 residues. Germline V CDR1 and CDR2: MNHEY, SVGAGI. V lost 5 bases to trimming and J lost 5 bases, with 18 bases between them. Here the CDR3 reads CASSRPAGVGTEAFF. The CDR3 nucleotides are TGTGCCAGCAGTCGCCCTGCAGGGGTCGGGACTGAAGCTTTCTTT.

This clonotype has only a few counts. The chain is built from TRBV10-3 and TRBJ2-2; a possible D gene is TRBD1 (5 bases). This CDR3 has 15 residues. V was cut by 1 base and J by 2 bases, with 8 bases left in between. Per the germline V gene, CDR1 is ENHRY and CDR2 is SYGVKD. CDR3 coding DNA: TGTGCCATCAGTGAGTTCCAGGGAAACACCGGGGAGCTGTTTTTT. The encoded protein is CAISEFQGNTGELFF.

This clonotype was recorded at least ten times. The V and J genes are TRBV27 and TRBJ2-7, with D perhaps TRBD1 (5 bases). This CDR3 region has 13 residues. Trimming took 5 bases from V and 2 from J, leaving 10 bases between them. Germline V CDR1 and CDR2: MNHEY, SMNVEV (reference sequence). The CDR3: CASSPKGTYEQYF. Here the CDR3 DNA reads TGTGCCAGCAGTCCGAAGGGGACCTACGAGCAGTACTTC.

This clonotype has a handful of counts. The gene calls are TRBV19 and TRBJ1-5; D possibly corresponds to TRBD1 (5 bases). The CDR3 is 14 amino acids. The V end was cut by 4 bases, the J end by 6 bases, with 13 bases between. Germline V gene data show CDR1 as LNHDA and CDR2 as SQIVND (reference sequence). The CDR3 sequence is CASSTWGTPQPQHF. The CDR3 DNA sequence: TGTGCCAGTAGTACGTGGGGGACCCCTCAGCCCCAGCATTTT.

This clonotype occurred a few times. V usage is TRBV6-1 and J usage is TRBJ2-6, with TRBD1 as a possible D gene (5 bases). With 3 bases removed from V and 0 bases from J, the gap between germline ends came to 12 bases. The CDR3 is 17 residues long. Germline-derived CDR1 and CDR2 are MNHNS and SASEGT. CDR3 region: CASSDLGRASGANVLTF. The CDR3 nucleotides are TGTGCCAGCAGTGACTTAGGCAGGGCCTCTGGGGCCAACGTCCTGACTTTC.

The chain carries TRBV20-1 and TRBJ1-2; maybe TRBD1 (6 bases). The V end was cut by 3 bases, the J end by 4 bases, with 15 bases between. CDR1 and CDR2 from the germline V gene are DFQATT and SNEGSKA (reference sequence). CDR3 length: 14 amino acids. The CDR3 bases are TGCAGTGCTAGTGCCCAGGGGCAGGGCTATGGCTACACCTTC. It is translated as CSASAQGQGYGYTF.

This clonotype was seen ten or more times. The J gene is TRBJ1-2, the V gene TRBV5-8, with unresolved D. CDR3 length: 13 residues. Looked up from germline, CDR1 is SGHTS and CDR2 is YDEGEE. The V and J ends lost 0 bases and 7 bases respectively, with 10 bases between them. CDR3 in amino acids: CASSLGGNPGYTF. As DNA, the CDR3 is TGTGCCAGCAGCTTGGGGGGTAACCCTGGCTACACCTTC.

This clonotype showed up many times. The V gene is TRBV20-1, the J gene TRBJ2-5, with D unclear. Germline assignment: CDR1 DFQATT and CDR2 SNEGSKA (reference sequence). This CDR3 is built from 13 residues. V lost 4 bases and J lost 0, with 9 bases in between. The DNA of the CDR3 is TGCAGTGCTATCGGAATCTACCAAGAGACCCAGTACTTC. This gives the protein CSAIGIYQETQYF.

Written as DNA, the CDR3 is TGTGCCAGCAGCTCTACCCCGGGACTCTACGAGCAGTACTTC. It yields the protein CASSSTPGLYEQYF. The chain carries TRBV5-6 and TRBJ2-7; TRBD2 might be the D (6 bases). This CDR3 comprises 14 residues. Per germline, CDR1 SGHDT and CDR2 YYEEEE. The ends were cut back, 3 bases at V and 3 bases at J, with 13 bases in the middle.

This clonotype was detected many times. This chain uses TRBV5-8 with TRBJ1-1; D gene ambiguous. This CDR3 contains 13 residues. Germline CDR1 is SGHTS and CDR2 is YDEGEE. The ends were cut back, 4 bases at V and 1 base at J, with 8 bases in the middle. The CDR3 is CASSNERNTEAFF. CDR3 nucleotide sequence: TGTGCCAGCAGCAACGAAAGGAACACTGAAGCTTTCTTT.

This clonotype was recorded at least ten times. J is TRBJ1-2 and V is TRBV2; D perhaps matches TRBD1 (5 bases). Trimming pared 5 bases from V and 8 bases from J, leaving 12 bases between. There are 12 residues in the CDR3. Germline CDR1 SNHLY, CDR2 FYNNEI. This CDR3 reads CASSKGTLGYTF. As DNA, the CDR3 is TGTGCCAGCAGTAAAGGGACTTTGGGCTACACCTTC.

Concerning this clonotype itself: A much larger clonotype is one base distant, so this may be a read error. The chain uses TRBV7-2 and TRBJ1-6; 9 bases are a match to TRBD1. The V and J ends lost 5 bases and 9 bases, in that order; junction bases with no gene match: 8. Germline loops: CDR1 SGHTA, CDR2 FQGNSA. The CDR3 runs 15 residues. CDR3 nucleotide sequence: TGTGCCAGCAGCAACCGGGACAGGGAGCTTTCACCCCTCCACTTT. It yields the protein CASSNRDRELSPLHF.

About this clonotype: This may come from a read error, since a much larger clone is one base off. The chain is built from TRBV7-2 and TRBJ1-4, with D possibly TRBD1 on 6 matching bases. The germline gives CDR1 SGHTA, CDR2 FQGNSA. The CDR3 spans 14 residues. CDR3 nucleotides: TGTGCCAGCAGCTATACTACAGGGAATGGAAAACTGTTTTTT. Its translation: CASSYTTGNGKLFF.

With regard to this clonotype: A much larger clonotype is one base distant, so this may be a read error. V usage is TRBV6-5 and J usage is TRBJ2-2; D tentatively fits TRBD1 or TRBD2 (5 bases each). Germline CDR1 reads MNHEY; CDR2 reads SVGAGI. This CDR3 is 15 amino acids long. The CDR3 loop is CASSYRVWGTGELLF. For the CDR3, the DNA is TGTGCCAGCAGTTACAGGGTATGGGGCACCGGGGAGCTGCTTTTT.